These 25 T cell receptor beta chains originate from one sample sequenced in a study of blood T cell repertoires in COVID-19. Clones were sequenced by immunoSEQ multiplex PCR, and TCRdb holds only the in-frame ones, with some missing. The data hold tens of thousands of clones, with 86% observed a single time. Sample: peripheral blood. These receptor sequences come from a woman of 80 years or more in a cohort sampled during active or convalescent COVID-19.

The chain couples TRBV7-8 to TRBJ1-1; D remains unclear. This CDR3 spans 14 amino acids. The germline V and J ends were trimmed by 2 bases and 1 base, with 8 bases remaining between them. Germline V gene lookup returns CDR1 SGHVS and CDR2 FQNEAQ. In DNA, the CDR3 is TGTGCCAGCAGCTTAAATCTCCCGAACACTGAAGCTTTCTTT. This sequence encodes CASSLNLPNTEAFF.

The J gene is TRBJ1-2, the V gene TRBV6-5; D is perhaps TRBD1 (5 bases). The germline V and J ends were trimmed by 3 bases and 6 bases, with 8 bases remaining between them. Germline V gene data show CDR1 as MNHEY and CDR2 as SVGAGI. The CDR3 length is 12 residues. The CDR3 nucleotides are TGTGCCAGCAGTTATTTGGGGCATGGCTACACCTTC. It translates to CASSYLGHGYTF.

The chain links TRBV6-5 to TRBJ2-7; D remains ambiguous. V was shortened by 6 bases and J by 0 bases, with 9 bases between the two germline ends. CDR1 and CDR2 (germline): MNHEY, SVGAGI. This CDR3 has 13 amino acids. CDR3 protein: CASRVPDSYEQYV. CDR3 in DNA: TGTGCCAGCAGGGTTCCAGACTCCTACGAGCAGTACGTC.

In this sample, this clone turned up once. The chain joins TRBV6-5 to TRBJ1-2; TRBD1 aligns across 11 bases. CDR3 length equals 14 residues. Losses at the gene ends were 6 bases for V and 8 bases for J; bases not matched to a gene: 8. The germline V gene encodes CDR1 MNHEY and CDR2 SVGAGI. The CDR3 sequence: CASRTEGQGGGYTF. The CDR3, as DNA: TGTGCCAGCAGGACGGAGGGACAGGGGGGAGGCTACACCTTC.

J is TRBJ2-7 and V is TRBV7-9; D is perhaps TRBD1 (6 bases). The germline CDR1 and CDR2 sequences are SEHNR and FQNEAQ (reference sequence). The CDR3 covers 14 residues. V lost 2 bases and J lost 2, with 10 bases in between. The CDR3 region is CASSLSGAAYEQYF. DNA of the CDR3: TGTGCCAGCAGCTTATCAGGGGCCGCCTACGAGCAGTACTTC.

Only a few counts were recorded for this clone. V gene TRBV6-6 combines with J gene TRBJ1-5, with a weak D call TRBD1 (5 bases). The V gene lost 6 bases and the J gene lost 3 bases, with 15 bases spanning the gap. CDR3 length: 15 amino acids. In germline, CDR1 is MNHNY, CDR2 SVGAGI (reference sequence). The CDR3 loop reads CASSDRQSVNQPQHF. DNA for the CDR3: TGTGCCAGCAGCGATAGACAGTCTGTCAATCAGCCCCAGCATTTT.

This sequence joins TRBV2 and TRBJ2-3; possibly TRBD1 for D (6 bases). CDR1 is SNHLY, CDR2 FYNNEI, per germline. The CDR3 has 14 amino acids. The germline V and J ends were trimmed by 4 bases and 4 bases, with 12 bases remaining between them. CDR3 DNA sequence: TGTGCCAGCAGTGGGGGCAGGGGTGCAGATACGCAGTATTTT. Its protein is CASSGGRGADTQYF.

The chain employs TRBV2 and TRBJ2-3; 12 positions match TRBD2. This CDR3 comprises 16 residues. The germline V gene has CDR1 SNHLY and CDR2 FYNNEI. V shed 2 bases and J 5 bases; nucleotides not matched to a gene: 5. For the CDR3, the DNA is TGTGCCAGCAGTGAAAGGCTAGCGGGAGGGTTAGATACGCAGTATTTT. It yields the protein CASSERLAGGLDTQYF.

The chain carries TRBV2 and TRBJ1-3; D is possibly TRBD1 (6 bases). In germline, CDR1 is SNHLY, CDR2 FYNNEI. The CDR3 is 15 residues long. The V end was cut by 7 bases, the J end by 4 bases, with 17 bases between. CDR3 protein: CASTLGGARGNTIYF. The CDR3 region has the DNA TGTGCCAGCACCCTGGGGGGGGCGCGCGGAAACACCATATATTTT.

The chain couples TRBV5-1 to TRBJ2-3; 9 bases match TRBD2. CDR3 length equals 18 residues. V was clipped by 2 bases and J by 3 bases; unmatched bases: 13. CDR1 is SGHRS and CDR2 is YFSETQ in the germline V gene. CDR3 sequence (DNA): TGCGCCAGCAGCTTAGGGGGACTAGCTCAATATTTTACAGATACGCAGTATTTT. Its protein product is CASSLGGLAQYFTDTQYF.

This chain connects TRBV7-3 to TRBJ2-2; 8 bases fit TRBD2. This CDR3 is 17 amino acids long. The J segment lost 3 bases and the V segment lost 0 bases, leaving 6 bases of the junction unmatched. Germline V gene data show CDR1 as SGHTA and CDR2 as FQGTGA. The CDR3 spells CASSLTSGKGYTGELFF. In DNA, the CDR3 is TGTGCCAGCAGCTTAACTAGCGGGAAGGGGTACACCGGGGAGCTGTTTTTT.

The chain has TRBV9 and TRBJ2-7, with TRBD1 matching 7 bases. Germline trimming cut 0 bases from V and 5 bases from J; bases unmatched to any gene: 8. Germline V gene lookup returns CDR1 SGDLS and CDR2 YYNGEE. The length of the CDR3 is 15 residues. CDR3 in DNA: TGTGCCAGCAGCGTAGGTGACAGGGTGAGACACGAGCAGTACTTC. Its translation is CASSVGDRVRHEQYF.

The DNA for the CDR3 is TGTGCCAGCGGGGACACCCAGAGGTATGGCTACACCTTC. Its protein is CASGDTQRYGYTF. This chain uses TRBV28 with TRBJ1-2, with TRBD1 as a possible D gene (6 bases). This CDR3 has 13 amino acids. Trimming removed 8 bases from V and 5 bases from J, with 15 bases in between. Germline loops: CDR1 MDHEN, CDR2 SYDVKM.

This chain links TRBV6-5 with TRBJ1-2, with D possibly matching TRBD1 (6 bases). The CDR3 is 14 amino acids. Trimming shortened V by 6 bases and J by 4 bases, and 15 bases separated the two germline ends. CDR1 is MNHEY and CDR2 is SVGAGI in the germline V gene. CDR3 protein: CASRRDTSVYGYTF. The CDR3 DNA sequence: TGTGCCAGCAGAAGGGACACTTCGGTCTATGGCTACACCTTC.

The chain has TRBV5-4 and TRBJ2-7, with 7 bases lining up with TRBD1. The CDR3 has 15 residues. V lost 4 bases and J lost 4; bases outside the gene matches: 11. Germline V gives CDR1 SGHNT, CDR2 YYREEE (reference sequence). The CDR3 region is CASSTGTASLYEQYF. The CDR3 coding sequence is TGTGCCAGCAGCACAGGGACAGCTTCTTTATACGAGCAGTACTTC.

The V and J genes are TRBV6-4 and TRBJ2-1, with 8 positions matching TRBD2. The V and J ends lost 5 bases and 0 bases, in that order; junction bases with no gene match: 3. Germline CDR1 is MRHNA and CDR2 is SNTAGT. This CDR3 spans 15 amino acids. The CDR3 region is CASSTLAGSYNEQFF. The CDR3 DNA sequence: TGTGCCAGCAGTACGCTAGCGGGCTCCTACAATGAGCAGTTCTTC.

V usage is TRBV11-1 and J usage is TRBJ1-4; D may be TRBD1 (5 bases). Germline loops: CDR1 SGHAT, CDR2 FQDESV (reference sequence). V was cut by 5 bases and J by 5 bases, with 15 bases left in between. This CDR3 comprises 15 residues. CDR3 sequence reads: CASSPRATGNEKLFF. CDR3 nucleotide sequence: TGTGCCAGCAGCCCGCGTGCTACAGGAAATGAAAAACTGTTTTTT.

The V call is TRBV5-6, the J call TRBJ1-4; D perhaps matches TRBD1 (6 bases). V gave up 5 bases and J gave up 8 bases, with 7 bases separating them. The CDR3 has 11 residues. Germline V gene sequence: CDR1 SGHDT, CDR2 YYEEEE. CDR3 amino acids: CASSQGEKLFF. The CDR3 DNA reads TGTGCCAGCAGTCAGGGGGAAAAACTGTTTTTT.

V usage is TRBV28 and J usage is TRBJ2-7; 9 positions match TRBD1. The CDR3 extends over 14 amino acids. J was trimmed by 2 bases and V by 5 bases; bases with no gene match: 4. Germline-derived CDR1 and CDR2 are MDHEN and SYDVKM. DNA for the CDR3: TGTGCCAGCAGTCCACAGGGGGCGCCCTACGAGCAGTACTTC. Its translation is CASSPQGAPYEQYF.

The chain has TRBV18 and TRBJ1-1; a possible D gene is TRBD1 (6 bases). CDR3 length: 16 amino acids. Germline V gene lookup returns CDR1 KGHSH and CDR2 LQKENI. V lost 1 base and J lost 6, with 18 bases in between. The chain's CDR3 is CASSPLRGGLVPEAFF. DNA of the CDR3: TGTGCCAGCTCACCACTCCGGGGGGGGCTTGTCCCTGAAGCTTTCTTT.

This CDR3 is CASRGLGPYEQYF. The CDR3 DNA reads TGTGCCAGCAGAGGACTCGGCCCCTACGAGCAGTACTTC. J is TRBJ2-7 and V is TRBV2, with TRBD2 as a possible D gene (5 bases). The CDR3 consists of 13 residues. V dropped 6 bases and J dropped 2 bases, with 11 bases sitting between them. Germline V gene data show CDR1 as SNHLY and CDR2 as FYNNEI.

This clone was detected only a few times. This chain connects TRBV5-6 to TRBJ1-6; D gene ambiguous. This CDR3 comprises 16 residues. V lost 0 bases to trimming and J lost 5 bases, with 12 bases between them. Germline assignment: CDR1 SGHDT and CDR2 YYEEEE. The chain's CDR3 is CASSLAGVTDNSPLHF. CDR3 nucleotides: TGTGCCAGCAGCTTGGCCGGGGTTACGGATAATTCACCCCTCCACTTT.

This CDR3 reads CASRQTGAGKNTGELFF. The CDR3 DNA reads as TGTGCCAGCAGACAAACCGGAGCGGGGAAGAACACCGGGGAGCTGTTTTTT. The chain employs TRBV25-1 and TRBJ2-2, with 7 positions matching TRBD2. CDR3 length: 17 residues. Germline V gives CDR1 MGHDK, CDR2 SYGVNS. V shed 6 bases and J 1 base; nucleotides not matched to a gene: 11.

V is TRBV5-1 and J is TRBJ2-1; TRBD2 is a possible D gene (6 bases). Germline V gene data show CDR1 as SGHRS and CDR2 as YFSETQ. This CDR3 spans 16 amino acids. Trimming took 2 bases from V and 4 from J, leaving 16 bases between them. The CDR3 spells CASSFFGGGTYNEQFF. The CDR3 DNA reads as TGCGCCAGCAGCTTCTTCGGTGGCGGGACGTACAATGAGCAGTTCTTC. The full variable domain, its missing parts supplied by reference TRBV5-1 and TRBJ2-1, is KAGVTQTPRYLIKTRGQQVTLSCSPISGHRSVSWYQQTPGQGLQFLFEYFSETQRNKGNFPGRFSGRQFSNSRSEMNVSTLELGDSALYLCASSFFGGGTYNEQFFGPGTRLTVL.

The chain links TRBV19 to TRBJ1-3; no clear D gene. The germline V gene encodes CDR1 LNHDA and CDR2 SQIVND (reference sequence). This CDR3 spans 17 amino acids. Trimming took off 4 bases at V and 4 bases at J, with 20 bases between the two ends. In nucleotides, the CDR3 is TGTGCCAGTAGTAGTTCTACACCGGTCCGGGGAGGAAACACCATATATTTT. Protein: CASSSSTPVRGGNTIYF.